These 21 T cell receptor beta chains were all obtained from the same sample, sequenced in a study of T cell clusters in autoimmune cytopenias. TRB rearrangements were amplified by touch-down multiplex PCR with mixed TRB-A/B primers. Following a re-call of the multiplex PCR reads, TCRdb has one entry per CDR3 protein and lacks DNA. The clone table shows more than 9,000 distinct CDR3 sequences, with the ten largest holding approximately 3.2%. Each sample's input was around 270 ng genomic DNA, 35,000 to 40,000 genome equivalents. This sample was shared with a second study, whose subject was T cell repertoires in aging, cancer and after chemotherapy.

Input material: peripheral blood. The source of these receptors is a human donor in good health.

This chain uses TRBV4-2 with TRBJ1-4. Germline V CDR1 and CDR2: LGHNA, YNFKEQ. The CDR3 spans 12 residues. The CDR3: CASSQENEKLFF.

Measured by frequency, this clonotype is medium-sized (0.01 to 0.1%). V is TRBV19 and J is TRBJ1-1. The germline V gene encodes CDR1 LNHDA and CDR2 SQIVND (reference sequence). The length of the CDR3 is 15 residues. The CDR3 region is CASTLLAAMNTEAFF.

This clonotype is called medium-sized (0.01 to 0.1%) based on its frequency. The rearrangement uses TRBV6-5 and TRBJ1-1. In germline, CDR1 is MNHEY, CDR2 SVGAGI. There are 12 residues in the CDR3. This CDR3 reads CASSIMNTEAFF.

The V and J genes are TRBV7-9 and TRBJ2-7; without DNA, the TCRdb call of TRBD2 cannot be checked. Per the germline V gene, CDR1 is SEHNR and CDR2 is FQNEAQ (reference sequence). The length of the CDR3 is 15 residues. CDR3 in amino acids: CASSPRGASSYEQYF.

The V call is TRBV4-1, the J call TRBJ1-2. Looked up from germline, CDR1 is MGHRA and CDR2 is YSYEKL. The CDR3 totals 16 residues. The CDR3 loop is CASSQDWGAGLHGYTF.

Frequency places this clonotype as medium-sized (0.01 to 0.1%). The genes are TRBV7-2 and TRBJ2-3; TCRdb indicates TRBD2, and absent DNA this call remains unverified. Per the germline V gene, CDR1 is SGHTA and CDR2 is FQGNSA. There are 18 residues in the CDR3. This CDR3 is CASSLAGPGTRGGDTQYF. Drawing the rest from reference TRBV7-2 and TRBJ2-3, the complete variable domain is GAGVSQSPSNKVTEKGKDVELRCDPISGHTALYWYRQSLGQGLEFLIYFQGNSAPDKSGLPSDRFSAERTGGSVSTLTIQRTQQEDSAVYLCASSLAGPGTRGGDTQYFGPGTRLTVL.

The rearrangement links TRBV7-3 to TRBJ1-1; TCRdb names TRBD1, which stays unverified in the absence of DNA. Germline V CDR1 and CDR2: SGHTA, FQGTGA. This CDR3 spans 13 amino acids. CDR3 region: CASSPRPNTEAFF.

This chain connects TRBV5-6 to TRBJ2-7. Germline V gene sequence: CDR1 SGHDT, CDR2 YYEEEE. The length of the CDR3 is 13 residues. The chain's CDR3 is CASSLEGSSEQYF.

The chain links TRBV7-6 to TRBJ1-5; TCRdb names TRBD1, which stays unverified in the absence of DNA. This CDR3 region has 14 residues. Germline V lookup: CDR1 SGHVS, CDR2 FNYEAQ. CDR3 loop: CASSFRQGGQPQHF.

The genes are TRBV6-5 and TRBJ1-6. The CDR3 covers 16 residues. Looked up from germline, CDR1 is MNHEY and CDR2 is SVGAGI. This chain's CDR3 is CASSYSTTGYGSPLHF.

The V call is TRBV20-1, the J call TRBJ2-1; TCRdb selects TRBD2, and the lack of DNA leaves this call unchecked. The CDR3 consists of 15 residues. Germline V lookup: CDR1 DFQATT, CDR2 SNEGSKA (reference sequence). The chain's CDR3 is CSAIGLIRSYNEQFF.

The chain combines TRBV18 with TRBJ2-1; TCRdb designates TRBD1, a call that cannot be tested without DNA. The germline V gene has CDR1 KGHSH and CDR2 LQKENI. The CDR3 contains 15 residues. CDR3 amino acids: CASSPPTGGWIEQFF.

This chain uses TRBV18 with TRBJ2-7; there is no DNA to check the TCRdb D call of TRBD2. The CDR3 has 16 amino acids. Germline loops: CDR1 KGHSH, CDR2 LQKENI. The CDR3 sequence: CASSPSVPASSYEQYF.

The gene calls are TRBV5-1 and TRBJ2-2. In germline, CDR1 is SGHRS, CDR2 YFSETQ. The CDR3 has 15 amino acids. The CDR3 is CASSPGGGNTGELFF.

V usage is TRBV5-4 and J usage is TRBJ2-7; TCRdb calls TRBD1, which cannot be checked without DNA. Per germline, CDR1 SGHNT and CDR2 YYREEE (reference sequence). The CDR3 has 15 amino acids. The CDR3 protein is CASSPLDREKNEQYF.

The chain is built from TRBV5-5 and TRBJ1-5; TCRdb picks TRBD1, but there is no DNA to check that call. Germline CDR1 SGHKS, CDR2 YYEKEE (reference sequence). The CDR3 consists of 15 residues. CDR3 sequence reads: CASSLGSRANQPQHF.

The chain is built from TRBV20-1 and TRBJ1-1; there is no DNA to check the TCRdb D call of TRBD1. Germline V gene lookup returns CDR1 DFQATT and CDR2 SNEGSKA (reference sequence). The CDR3 length is 16 residues. This CDR3 reads CSAYKTQGGMNTEAFF.

The chain joins TRBV7-9 to TRBJ1-1; TCRdb's assignment of TRBD1 cannot be checked, as there is no DNA. CDR1 and CDR2 from the germline V gene are SEHNR and FQNEAQ (reference sequence). The length of the CDR3 is 15 residues. The CDR3 reads CASSTGGGWNTEAFF.

J is TRBJ2-3 and V is TRBV5-1. The germline V gene has CDR1 SGHRS and CDR2 YFSETQ. The CDR3 loop spans 14 amino acids. CDR3: CASSSGRQVDTQYF.

The chain is built from TRBV5-5 and TRBJ1-4. CDR3 length: 12 residues. Germline V CDR1 and CDR2: SGHKS, YYEKEE (reference sequence). CDR3 sequence: CASNQRDEKLFF.

The chain has TRBV11-2 and TRBJ1-1; TCRdb's D call of TRBD1 is untestable without DNA. This CDR3 spans 13 amino acids. CDR1 is SGHAT, CDR2 FQNNGV, per germline. This CDR3 is CASSQGANTEAFF.